The clone carrying this T cell receptor beta chain is labeled medium-sized. Authors' analysis steps: Variation in CDR3 across clinicopathological groups served as the basis for constructing a distant-metastasis classifier in papillary thyroid cancer. Via MiXCR, TCRdb re-called the PCR reads. TCRdb's processing, not the authors', yielded these V and J calls. This table holds tens of thousands of clones, approximately 13% found once. This sample was taken from a study of metastatic and nonmetastatic thyroid tumors. Prior to thyroid surgery, none of the patients had received any treatment. The V gene's germline CDR1 is SGHRS and CDR2 YFSETQ. The V and J ends lost 7 bases and 0 bases respectively, with 10 bases between them. The CDR3 covers 13 residues.

The gene calls are TRBV5-1 and TRBJ1-1; D perhaps matches TRBD1 (6 bases). The clonotype comes from a female donor with papillary thyroid cancer or a benign thyroid nodule (not recorded which). Some clones in this sample may be carry-over from other donors' samples. The sample consisted of tumor tissue. The CDR3 loop reads CASRTGLNTEAFF. CDR3 nucleotide sequence: TGCGCCAGCCGTACAGGGTTGAACACTGAAGCTTTCTTT.